Detailed here is one T cell receptor beta chain. Antigen specificity is unknown. This specimen belongs to a study of cytomegalovirus exposure and HLA in healthy donors. Overall study results and limits: The tendency of first-cohort TCR clusters to co-occur in the roughly 130 validation repertoires was the finding of a later analysis.

This CDR3 region has 14 residues. The V gene's germline CDR1 is MNHEY and CDR2 SMNVEV (reference sequence). V shed 0 bases and J shed 2 bases, with 8 bases lying between them. This table comes from immunoSEQ multiplex PCR, and its TCRdb copy is limited to in-frame clones, with some not included. Here the sample spans 50,000 to 65,000 clones, about 96% being singletons. The V and J genes are TRBV27 and TRBJ2-7; TRBD1 might be the D (5 bases). The source material was PBMCs. This TCR derives from a woman aged 18-29 years in good health and CMV-seronegative. CDR3 sequence: CASSLSWGPYEQYF. CDR3 nucleotides: TGTGCCAGCAGTTTATCCTGGGGCCCCTACGAGCAGTACTTC.